Listed here are 30 T cell receptor beta chains from one sample, sequenced in a study of cytomegalovirus exposure and HLA in healthy donors. The PCR had 60 Vbeta and 13 Jbeta primers. Produced via immunoSEQ multiplex PCR; TCRdb's table is partial and in-frame only. The data show around 170,000 clones, with around four fifths seen just once and 1.5% to 2% held by the top ten. The sequenced sample consisted of PBMCs. The receptors derive from a woman under 40 in good health and CMV-seronegative.

V usage is TRBV10-1 and J usage is TRBJ1-2; TRBD1 aligns across 7 bases. V lost 6 bases to trimming and J lost 4 bases; unmatched junction nucleotides: 11. Germline V gives CDR1 WNHNN, CDR2 SYGVQD (reference sequence). The CDR3 spans 15 residues. The CDR3 bases are TGCGCCAGCAGCGCCGGACAGGAGCTATTCTATGGCTACACCTTC. This gives the protein CASSAGQELFYGYTF.

About this clone: A read error may produce the germline difference seen at one junction end. The J gene is TRBJ2-7, the V gene TRBV5-1, with D possibly matching TRBD1 (5 bases). CDR1 and CDR2 from the germline V gene are SGHRS and YFSETQ. The CDR3 sequence is 14 residues long. CDR3 coding DNA: TGCGCCAGTAGCTGGGGCAGGGAAATCGACGAGCAGTACTTC. This translates into CASSWGREIDEQYF.

V usage is TRBV19 and J usage is TRBJ1-5, with D perhaps matching TRBD1 (5 bases). Germline V gene data show CDR1 as LNHDA and CDR2 as SQIVND (reference sequence). There are 15 residues in the CDR3. V lost 5 bases, J lost 4 bases, and 15 bases lay in between. The CDR3 region is CASSGAGRGNQPQHF. Written as DNA, the CDR3 is TGTGCCAGTAGTGGGGCAGGGCGGGGGAATCAGCCCCAGCATTTT.

The rearrangement links TRBV27 to TRBJ1-2, with a tentative D call TRBD1 (5 bases). Trimming removed 3 bases from V and 5 bases from J, with 13 bases in between. The germline V gene encodes CDR1 MNHEY and CDR2 SMNVEV (reference sequence). The CDR3 contains 14 residues. In DNA, the CDR3 is TGTGCCAGCAGTTTTTCAGGGACTGGTTATGGCTACACCTTC. It is translated as CASSFSGTGYGYTF.

The rearrangement uses TRBV5-1 and TRBJ1-1; 7 nucleotides match TRBD1. V lost 5 bases, J lost 1 base, and 2 bases stayed unmatched. The CDR3 has 13 amino acids. Germline CDR1 SGHRS, CDR2 YFSETQ. CDR3 loop: CASRDRRNTEAFF. CDR3 coding DNA: TGCGCCAGCAGGGACAGGCGGAACACTGAAGCTTTCTTT.

The chain employs TRBV2 and TRBJ1-6, with 9 bases aligning to TRBD1. The CDR3 length is 14 residues. Germline V gene lookup returns CDR1 SNHLY and CDR2 FYNNEI. V shed 8 bases, J shed 11 bases, and the junction held 10 bases outside the gene matches. The CDR3 coding sequence is TGTGCCAGCGGATCGGGACAGGGATATCCACCCCTCCACTTT. Amino acid sequence: CASGSGQGYPPLHF. Complete variable domain (other parts from reference TRBV2 and TRBJ1-6): EPEVTQTPSHQVTQMGQEVILRCVPISNHLYFYWYRQILGQKVEFLVSFYNNEISEKSEIFDDQFSVERPDGSNFTLKIRSTKLEDSAMYFCASGSGQGYPPLHFGNGTRLTVT.

The chain has TRBV7-9 and TRBJ2-2, with 7 bases aligning to TRBD1. CDR1 is SEHNR and CDR2 is FQNEAQ in the germline V gene (reference sequence). The CDR3 sequence is 18 residues long. Germline trimming cut 5 bases from V and 4 bases from J; bases unmatched to any gene: 16. CDR3 in amino acids: CASSLVSTRQGFTGELFF. The DNA for the CDR3 is TGTGCCAGCAGCCTCGTTTCTACAAGACAGGGTTTCACCGGGGAGCTGTTTTTT.

The gene calls are TRBV9 and TRBJ2-1, with TRBD2 matching over 9 bases. The CDR3 sequence is 17 residues long. V dropped 4 bases and J dropped 0; count of bases not matched to a gene: 8. Germline values: CDR1 SGDLS, CDR2 YYNGEE. CDR3 in amino acids: CASSPRLAVSSYNEQFF. The CDR3 coding sequence is TGTGCCAGCAGCCCCAGACTAGCGGTAAGCTCCTACAATGAGCAGTTCTTC. Using reference TRBV9 and TRBJ2-1 for the parts outside the CDR3, the full variable domain is DSGVTQTPKHLITATGQRVTLRCSPRSGDLSVYWYQQSLDQGLQFLIQYYNGEERAKGNILERFSAQQFPDLHSELNLSSLELGDSALYFCASSPRLAVSSYNEQFFGPGTRLTVL.

A few counts support this clone. The genes are TRBV5-1 and TRBJ2-3, with 9 bases that match TRBD2. This CDR3 comprises 16 residues. CDR1 is SGHRS and CDR2 is YFSETQ in the germline V gene. The J segment lost 2 bases and the V segment lost 0 bases, leaving 4 bases of the junction unmatched. The CDR3 sequence: CASSLGLAEYTDTQYF. The DNA for the CDR3 is TGCGCCAGCAGCTTGGGACTAGCGGAATACACAGATACGCAGTATTTT.

The chain carries TRBV7-3 and TRBJ1-2; 7 bases agree with TRBD1. The CDR3 is 15 amino acids. The trim removed 5 bases at V and 0 bases at J, leaving 6 bases unmatched. From germline, CDR1 is SGHTA and CDR2 FQGTGA. The CDR3 loop reads CASSRDRVANYGYTF. DNA for the CDR3: TGTGCCAGCAGCCGCGACAGGGTCGCTAACTATGGCTACACCTTC.

The CDR3 here is CASSRPGDDQPQHF. The DNA for the CDR3 is TGTGCCAGCAGCCGCCCAGGGGATGATCAGCCCCAGCATTTT. The gene calls are TRBV7-9 and TRBJ1-5, with a weak D call TRBD1 (6 bases). Germline V gene sequence: CDR1 SEHNR, CDR2 FQNEAQ (reference sequence). V shed 5 bases and J shed 5 bases, with 13 bases lying between them. The CDR3 is 14 amino acids.

This rearrangement joins TRBV14 to TRBJ1-1; TRBD1 matches 9 bases. Germline V lookup: CDR1 SGHDN, CDR2 FVKESK. Trimming removed 4 bases from V and 8 bases from J; junction bases left unmatched: 2. CDR3 size: 12 residues. CDR3 in DNA: TGTGCCAGCAGCCGAGGGACAGGGGAAGCTTTCTTT. This gives the protein CASSRGTGEAFF. Together with reference TRBV14 and TRBJ1-1, the CDR3 gives the full variable domain: EAGVTQFPSHSVIEKGQTVTLRCDPISGHDNLYWYRRVMGKEIKFLLHFVKESKQDESGMPNNRFLAERTGGTYSTLKVQPAELEDSGVYFCASSRGTGEAFFGQGTRLTVV.

The chain carries TRBV6-6 and TRBJ2-5, with 9 bases lining up with TRBD2. The trim removed 5 bases at V and 2 bases at J, leaving 6 bases unmatched. The CDR3 has 15 amino acids. Germline-derived CDR1 and CDR2 are MNHNY and SVGAGI (reference sequence). The DNA for the CDR3 is TGTGCCAGCAGTCGAGGGCGGGGGGGGCAAGAGACCCAGTACTTC. Its translation: CASSRGRGGQETQYF.

This sequence joins TRBV15 and TRBJ2-5; TRBD2 matches 13 bases. Trimming at V came to 0 bases and at J to 7 bases, leaving 5 bases not matched to a gene. CDR3 length equals 16 residues. The germline V gene encodes CDR1 LNHNV and CDR2 YYDKDF (reference sequence). This CDR3 reads CATSREQGTSGATQYF. DNA of the CDR3: TGTGCCACCAGCAGAGAGCAGGGGACTAGCGGGGCGACCCAGTACTTC.

V usage is TRBV12-5 and J usage is TRBJ1-1; D is perhaps TRBD1 (5 bases). The V gene lost 0 bases and the J gene lost 1 base, with 12 bases spanning the gap. The V gene's germline CDR1 is LGHNT and CDR2 FRNRAP. CDR3 length: 16 amino acids. CDR3 nucleotide sequence: TGTGCTAGTGGTTTGGTTATACAGGTTCCGAACACTGAAGCTTTCTTT. Translation gives CASGLVIQVPNTEAFF.

This chain uses TRBV4-1 with TRBJ1-2; possible D gene TRBD1, 6 bases. The germline V and J ends were trimmed by 0 bases and 4 bases, with 9 bases remaining between them. There are 14 residues in the CDR3. Germline V gene data show CDR1 as MGHRA and CDR2 as YSYEKL. CDR3 nucleotides: TGCGCCAGCAGCCAAGAGGGGACAATCTATGGCTACACCTTC. Protein: CASSQEGTIYGYTF.

The J gene is TRBJ1-1, the V gene TRBV29-1, with a possible D match to TRBD1 (5 bases). This CDR3 is 13 amino acids long. The germline V gene encodes CDR1 SQVTM and CDR2 ANQGSEA. V was pared by 7 bases and J by 2 bases, with 14 bases between. CDR3 DNA: TGCAGCGCCAACCTCGACAGAAACACTGAAGCTTTCTTT. The encoded protein is CSANLDRNTEAFF.

The chain recombines TRBV30 with TRBJ2-7; TRBD2 matches at 8 bases. The junction had 11 bases not matched to a gene; V was cut back by 3 bases and J by 4 bases. The CDR3 spans 15 residues. Per germline, CDR1 GTSNPN and CDR2 SVGIG (reference sequence). The CDR3, as DNA: TGTGCCTGGAGCGGAGCGGGGGTTACCTATTACGAGCAGTACTTC. This sequence encodes CAWSGAGVTYYEQYF.

With respect to this clone: The conserved phenylalanine or tryptophan normally closing the CDR3 is absent here, so this likely arose from a read error. J is TRBJ1-5 and V is TRBV4-1, with 7 bases fitting TRBD1. Germline V gene sequence: CDR1 MGHRA, CDR2 YSYEKL. This CDR3 comprises 16 residues. Trimming removed 3 bases from V and 3 bases from J; junction bases left unmatched: 8. The CDR3 here is CASSHKTGIDNQPQHL. The CDR3 DNA sequence: TGCGCCAGCAGCCATAAGACAGGGATCGACAATCAGCCCCAGCATCTT.

The chain employs TRBV7-3 and TRBJ2-2; 9 bases fit TRBD2. V was pared by 2 bases and J by 3 bases, with 4 bases of the junction left unmatched. The CDR3 extends over 16 amino acids. The V gene's germline CDR1 is SGHTA and CDR2 FQGTGA. The CDR3 protein is CASSLAAGGHTGELFF. The CDR3 nucleotides read TGTGCCAGCAGCTTAGCAGCGGGGGGCCACACCGGGGAGCTGTTTTTT.

This chain joins TRBV5-1 and TRBJ1-2, with D tentatively TRBD1 (6 bases). V was trimmed by 2 bases and J by 2 bases, leaving 13 bases between them. The CDR3 loop spans 15 amino acids. CDR1 and CDR2 (germline): SGHRS, YFSETQ. As DNA, the CDR3 is TGCGCCAGCAGCTTATTTAGGGGGACGAACTATGGCTACACCTTC. Translation: CASSLFRGTNYGYTF.

This chain joins TRBV6-5 and TRBJ1-1; TRBD1 aligns across 7 bases. The germline V gene encodes CDR1 MNHEY and CDR2 SVGAGI. This CDR3 contains 11 residues. The junction had 6 bases not matched to a gene; V was cut back by 6 bases and J by 11 bases. DNA for the CDR3: TGTGCCAGCAGCCACGGGACAGAGGCTTTCTTT. Amino acids: CASSHGTEAFF.

The chain is built from TRBV11-1 and TRBJ2-3, with 7 bases identical to TRBD2. There are 17 residues in the CDR3. Germline V CDR1 and CDR2: SGHAT, FQDESV (reference sequence). Losses at the gene ends were 5 bases for V and 3 bases for J; bases not matched to a gene: 14. The CDR3 region has the DNA TGTGCCAGCAGCCCATGGGGAGGGAGGATCGGGACAGATACGCAGTATTTT. It translates to CASSPWGGRIGTDTQYF.

In this sample, this clone turned up a few times. The V call is TRBV25-1, the J call TRBJ2-7; possible D gene TRBD1, 6 bases. The germline gives CDR1 MGHDK, CDR2 SYGVNS. The CDR3 runs 14 residues. Trimming left V 4 bases short and J 2 bases short, with 12 bases between. The CDR3 loop is CASSGAGVAYEQYF. The DNA of the CDR3 is TGTGCCAGCAGTGGGGCAGGGGTAGCCTACGAGCAGTACTTC.

With regard to this clone: At one end, the junction sequence differs from germline, possibly due to a read error. The CDR3 region has the DNA TGCAGCGTAGAAGGGACAGGCGGATTTACGCAGTATTTT. Residues: CSVEGTGGFTQYF. The gene calls are TRBV29-1 and TRBJ2-3; 8 nucleotides agree with TRBD1. Per the germline V gene, CDR1 is SQVTM and CDR2 is ANQGSEA. The CDR3 extends over 13 amino acids.

The CDR3 loop reads CASSIGLFVNTEAFF. CDR3 in DNA: TGTGCCAGTAGTATTGGCCTGTTCGTGAACACTGAAGCTTTCTTT. The chain uses TRBV19 and TRBJ1-1; D remains ambiguous. Trimming left V 3 bases short and J 0 bases short, with 11 bases between. Germline loops: CDR1 LNHDA, CDR2 SQIVND (reference sequence). The CDR3 extends over 15 amino acids.

V and J are TRBV30 and TRBJ2-7, with 9 nucleotides matching TRBD2. The CDR3 runs to 19 residues. Germline CDR1 and CDR2: GTSNPN and SVGIG (reference sequence). With V trimmed by 0 bases and J by 6 bases, 21 bases remained unmatched. The CDR3 DNA reads TGTGCCTGGAGTGTATATTGGGGCGGGGGGGCGATACCAATAGGCGAGCAGTACTTC. Amino acid sequence: CAWSVYWGGGAIPIGEQYF.

The V call is TRBV6-1, the J call TRBJ2-4, with 7 bases matching TRBD2. Germline loops: CDR1 MNHNS, CDR2 SASEGT. J was trimmed by 9 bases and V by 2 bases; bases with no gene match: 10. CDR3 length: 15 amino acids. The DNA for the CDR3 is TGTGCCAGCAGTGAAACGGGGGGTGGCAGATTCATTCAGTACTTC. This encodes CASSETGGGRFIQYF.

This chain connects TRBV7-6 to TRBJ2-2; 7 bases match TRBD1. J lost 9 bases, V lost 1 base, and 2 bases had no gene match. The length of the CDR3 is 13 residues. Germline loops: CDR1 SGHVS, CDR2 FNYEAQ. The CDR3 is CASSLDRGRELFF. DNA of the CDR3: TGTGCCAGCAGCTTAGACAGGGGCAGGGAGCTGTTTTTT.

This clone was seen once. This sequence joins TRBV29-1 and TRBJ1-2; 7 bases match TRBD1. The CDR3 extends over 15 amino acids. In germline, CDR1 is SQVTM, CDR2 ANQGSEA. With 6 bases clipped from V and 1 base from J, the junction kept 11 bases outside the gene matches. The CDR3 DNA is TGCAGCGTGGACTGGACAGGACCCTTTAACTATGGCTACACCTTC. It yields the protein CSVDWTGPFNYGYTF.